This T cell receptor (beta chain) was found in a study of blood T cell repertoires in COVID-19. Study as a whole: Acute and convalescent COVID-19 samples came from the United States, Italy and Spain. Sample material is recorded as cDNA or gDNA derived from T cells, B-cell-depleted T cells, or PBMCs.

Germline loops: CDR1 LNHDA, CDR2 SQIVND (reference sequence). Losses at the gene ends were 6 bases for V and 9 bases for J; bases not matched to a gene: 10. The CDR3 consists of 14 residues. Original processing methods: Amplification from reference gene primers served as the basis for estimated nucleated cell counts. Clones were read by immunoSEQ multiplex PCR, and TCRdb kept only the in-frame ones, dropping some. The D gene and trimming were derived from the DNA, and the V and J assignments and clone size from that table. The table records around 230,000 clones, about 86% of them present only once. Participants were placed into cohorts based on the clinical history they reported.

This clonotype originated in a woman aged 40-49 years with acute COVID-19. Sequencing was carried out using PBMCs or T cells enriched from blood (not recorded which). J is TRBJ2-1 and V is TRBV19; 8 nucleotides line up with TRBD2. This chain's CDR3 is CASRVAGSVFEQFF. The DNA of the CDR3 is TGTGCCAGTAGGGTAGCGGGATCAGTTTTTGAGCAGTTCTTC. Variable domain in full (rest from reference TRBV19 and TRBJ2-1): DGGITQSPKYLFRKEGQNVTLSCEQNLNHDAMYWYRQDPGQGLRLIYYSQIVNDFQKGDIAEGYSVSREKKESFPLTVTSAQKNPTAFYLCASRVAGSVFEQFFGPGTRLTVL.